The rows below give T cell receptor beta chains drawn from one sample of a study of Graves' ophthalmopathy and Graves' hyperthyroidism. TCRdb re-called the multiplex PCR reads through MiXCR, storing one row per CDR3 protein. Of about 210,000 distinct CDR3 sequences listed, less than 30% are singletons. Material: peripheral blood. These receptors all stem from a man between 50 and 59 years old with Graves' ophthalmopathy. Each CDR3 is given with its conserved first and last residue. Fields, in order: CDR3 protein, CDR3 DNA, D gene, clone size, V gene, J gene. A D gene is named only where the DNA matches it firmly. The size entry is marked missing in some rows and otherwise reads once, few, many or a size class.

cdr3_aa: CSVEWWTGYYGYTF; cdr3_nt: TGCAGCGTTGAATGGTGGACAGGGTACTATGGCTACACCTTC; d_call: TRBD1; clone_size: many; v_call: TRBV29-1; j_call: TRBJ1-2
cdr3_aa: CSVEGQGVRNEQYF; cdr3_nt: TGCAGCGTTGAGGGACAGGGGGTGAGGAACGAGCAGTACTTC; d_call: TRBD1; clone_size: many; v_call: TRBV29-1; j_call: TRBJ2-7
cdr3_aa: CASSYSNSGYTF; cdr3_nt: TGTGCCAGCAGTTACTCGAACAGTGGCTACACCTTC; d_call: .; clone_size: many; v_call: TRBV6-2/TRBV6-3; j_call: TRBJ1-2
cdr3_aa: CASSLMGNADSPLHF; cdr3_nt: TGTGCCAGCAGTTTAATGGGAAATGCAGATTCACCCCTCCACTTT; d_call: .; clone_size: many; v_call: TRBV27; j_call: TRBJ1-6
cdr3_aa: CASSLEGAPNQPQHF; cdr3_nt: TGCGCCAGCAGCTTGGAGGGGGCGCCCAATCAGCCCCAGCATTTT; d_call: TRBD1; clone_size: many; v_call: TRBV5-1; j_call: TRBJ1-5
cdr3_aa: CASGNRERGQPQHF; cdr3_nt: TGTGCCAGCGGGAACAGGGAAAGGGGTCAGCCCCAGCATTTT; d_call: .; clone_size: many; v_call: TRBV27; j_call: TRBJ1-5
cdr3_aa: CASSFWGEAKNIQYF; cdr3_nt: TGTGCCAGCAGTTTTTGGGGGGAGGCCAAAAACATTCAGTACTTC; d_call: .; clone_size: many; v_call: TRBV28; j_call: TRBJ2-4
cdr3_aa: CASSYSRFSYEQYF; cdr3_nt: TGTGCCAGCAGTTACAGTAGGTTCTCCTACGAGCAGTACTTC; d_call: .; clone_size: .; v_call: TRBV6-5; j_call: TRBJ2-7
cdr3_aa: CASSWDGNTEAFF; cdr3_nt: TGTGCCAGCAGCTGGGACGGGAACACTGAAGCTTTCTTT; d_call: .; clone_size: many; v_call: TRBV7-3; j_call: TRBJ1-1
cdr3_aa: CASSNLGQGAFF; cdr3_nt: TGTGCCAGCAGTAACTTAGGACAGGGAGCTTTCTTT; d_call: TRBD1; clone_size: many; v_call: TRBV6-5; j_call: TRBJ1-1
cdr3_aa: CASSSGGPNTEAFF; cdr3_nt: TGTGCCAGCAGCTCAGGGGGCCCGAACACTGAAGCTTTCTTT; d_call: TRBD1; clone_size: many; v_call: TRBV7-9; j_call: TRBJ1-1
cdr3_aa: CASSVLGSGASSYEQYF; cdr3_nt: TGTGCCAGCAGCGTACTAGGTTCGGGGGCCAGCTCCTACGAGCAGTACTTC; d_call: .; clone_size: many; v_call: TRBV12-3/TRBV12-4; j_call: TRBJ2-7
cdr3_aa: CASSSWDRKTNYGYTF; cdr3_nt: TGTGCCAGCAGTTCCTGGGACAGGAAGACTAACTATGGCTACACCTTC; d_call: TRBD1; clone_size: many; v_call: TRBV27; j_call: TRBJ1-2
cdr3_aa: CSARDRARNGYTF; cdr3_nt: TGCAGTGCCAGGGACAGGGCACGGAATGGCTACACCTTC; d_call: TRBD1; clone_size: many; v_call: TRBV20-1; j_call: TRBJ1-2
cdr3_aa: CASSEVLGVNQPQHF; cdr3_nt: TGTGCCAGCAGTGAAGTGTTAGGGGTCAATCAGCCCCAGCATTTT; d_call: .; clone_size: .; v_call: TRBV6-1; j_call: TRBJ1-5
cdr3_aa: CASSKGLAEQETQYF; cdr3_nt: TGTGCCAGCAGCAAGGGACTAGCGGAACAAGAGACCCAGTACTTC; d_call: TRBD2; clone_size: few; v_call: TRBV7-3; j_call: TRBJ2-5
cdr3_aa: CASSWTGDEQYF; cdr3_nt: TGTGCCAGTAGTTGGACAGGGGACGAGCAGTACTTC; d_call: TRBD1; clone_size: many; v_call: TRBV19; j_call: TRBJ2-7
cdr3_aa: CASSQETGANVLTF; cdr3_nt: TGTGCCAGCAGCCAGGAGACCGGGGCCAACGTCCTGACTTTC; d_call: .; clone_size: .; v_call: TRBV7-2; j_call: TRBJ2-6
cdr3_aa: CASSVDPGGDSYEQYF; cdr3_nt: TGTGCCAGCAGCGTAGATCCGGGAGGTGACTCCTACGAGCAGTACTTC; d_call: TRBD2; clone_size: many; v_call: TRBV9; j_call: TRBJ2-7
cdr3_aa: CSGRGRRTEAFF; cdr3_nt: TGCAGCGGACGGGGCCGGCGGACTGAAGCTTTCTTT; d_call: .; clone_size: many; v_call: TRBV29-1; j_call: TRBJ1-1
cdr3_aa: CASSRADTNYGYTF; cdr3_nt: TGTGCCAGCAGTAGGGCAGACACTAACTATGGCTACACCTTC; d_call: .; clone_size: .; v_call: TRBV12-3/TRBV12-4; j_call: TRBJ1-2
cdr3_aa: CSARQDSSYEQYF; cdr3_nt: TGCAGTGCTAGGCAGGATAGCTCCTACGAGCAGTACTTC; d_call: .; clone_size: .; v_call: TRBV20-1; j_call: TRBJ2-7
cdr3_aa: CASSSTGALNTEAFF; cdr3_nt: TGTGCCAGCAGCTCTACAGGGGCCCTGAACACTGAAGCTTTCTTT; d_call: TRBD1; clone_size: many; v_call: TRBV13; j_call: TRBJ1-1
cdr3_aa: CASSLGGYNQPQHF; cdr3_nt: TGTGCCAGCAGTTTAGGGGGTTACAATCAGCCCCAGCATTTT; d_call: .; clone_size: .; v_call: TRBV12-3/TRBV12-4; j_call: TRBJ1-5
cdr3_aa: CAWRVSGNTIYF; cdr3_nt: TGTGCCTGGAGGGTCTCTGGAAACACCATATATTTT; d_call: .; clone_size: many; v_call: TRBV30; j_call: TRBJ1-3
cdr3_aa: CASSLGLAPERYTF; cdr3_nt: TGTGCCAGCAGCTTAGGCTTAGCCCCTGAACGCTACACCTTC; d_call: .; clone_size: .; v_call: TRBV7-2; j_call: TRBJ1-2
cdr3_aa: CASSPWTALSYEQYF; cdr3_nt: TGTGCCAGCAGTCCCTGGACAGCCCTTTCCTACGAGCAGTACTTC; d_call: .; clone_size: many; v_call: TRBV28; j_call: TRBJ2-7
cdr3_aa: CASSELGTEPNQPQHF; cdr3_nt: TGTGCCAGCAGTGAATTAGGAACGGAACCCAATCAGCCCCAGCATTTT; d_call: .; clone_size: .; v_call: TRBV6-1; j_call: TRBJ1-5
cdr3_aa: CASSIQGAPLEQYF; cdr3_nt: TGTGCCAGTAGTATCCAGGGGGCGCCCCTTGAGCAGTACTTC; d_call: TRBD1; clone_size: many; v_call: TRBV19; j_call: TRBJ2-7
cdr3_aa: CAISELEDQETQYF; cdr3_nt: TGTGCCATCAGTGAGCTGGAAGACCAAGAGACCCAGTACTTC; d_call: .; clone_size: many; v_call: TRBV10-3; j_call: TRBJ2-5
cdr3_aa: CASTPGQGAVWGEQYF; cdr3_nt: TGCGCCAGCACCCCGGGACAGGGGGCGGTTTGGGGCGAGCAGTACTTC; d_call: TRBD1; clone_size: .; v_call: TRBV5-1; j_call: TRBJ2-7
cdr3_aa: CASSLTAGRGYEQYF; cdr3_nt: TGTGCCAGCAGTTTAACGGCGGGACGGGGCTACGAGCAGTACTTC; d_call: .; clone_size: many; v_call: TRBV12-3/TRBV12-4; j_call: TRBJ2-7
cdr3_aa: CASSLRGTRQETQYF; cdr3_nt: TGTGCCAGCAGTTTGCGTGGGACACGACAAGAGACCCAGTACTTC; d_call: .; clone_size: many; v_call: TRBV12-3/TRBV12-4; j_call: TRBJ2-5
cdr3_aa: CASSPQGAAGETQYF; cdr3_nt: TGTGCCAGCAGTCCACAGGGAGCCGCTGGAGAGACCCAGTACTTC; d_call: .; clone_size: .; v_call: TRBV28; j_call: TRBJ2-5
cdr3_aa: CAWSVVDLNTGELFF; cdr3_nt: TGTGCCTGGAGTGTAGTGGATTTGAACACCGGGGAGCTGTTTTTT; d_call: .; clone_size: many; v_call: TRBV30; j_call: TRBJ2-2
cdr3_aa: CASSPYQGSGANVLTF; cdr3_nt: TGTGCCAGCAGCCCGTATCAGGGGTCTGGGGCCAACGTCCTGACTTTC; d_call: .; clone_size: many; v_call: TRBV12-3/TRBV12-4; j_call: TRBJ2-6
cdr3_aa: CASSPAGGRGETQYF; cdr3_nt: TGTGCCAGCAGCCCCGCCGGGGGGCGAGGAGAGACCCAGTACTTC; d_call: .; clone_size: many; v_call: TRBV12-3/TRBV12-4; j_call: TRBJ2-5
cdr3_aa: CASSLSRGNEQYF; cdr3_nt: TGCGCCAGCAGCTTGAGCCGCGGTAACGAGCAGTACTTC; d_call: .; clone_size: many; v_call: TRBV5-1; j_call: TRBJ2-7
cdr3_aa: CASSLAGRREAFF; cdr3_nt: TGTGCCAGCAGTTTAGCGGGACGTCGAGAAGCTTTCTTT; d_call: .; clone_size: .; v_call: TRBV12-3/TRBV12-4; j_call: TRBJ1-1
cdr3_aa: CASSSRGAGYQETQYF; cdr3_nt: TGTGCCAGCAGCTCGAGGGGAGCGGGGTACCAAGAGACCCAGTACTTC; d_call: TRBD2; clone_size: many; v_call: TRBV5-4; j_call: TRBJ2-5
cdr3_aa: CSAQRLAGGSYEQYF; cdr3_nt: TGCAGTGCCCAGAGGCTAGCGGGAGGGTCCTACGAGCAGTACTTC; d_call: TRBD2; clone_size: .; v_call: TRBV20-1; j_call: TRBJ2-7
cdr3_aa: CASSPRTSGSGTYEQYF; cdr3_nt: TGTGCCAGCAGCCCCCGGACTAGCGGGAGTGGGACCTACGAGCAGTACTTC; d_call: TRBD2; clone_size: many; v_call: TRBV7-2; j_call: TRBJ2-7
cdr3_aa: CSVRLGGAGELFF; cdr3_nt: TGCAGCGTCCGTTTAGGGGGGGCCGGGGAGCTGTTTTTT; d_call: .; clone_size: many; v_call: TRBV29-1; j_call: TRBJ2-2
cdr3_aa: CASSRTGGDGNQPQHF; cdr3_nt: TGTGCCAGCAGTCGGACAGGGGGTGATGGCAATCAGCCCCAGCATTTT; d_call: TRBD1; clone_size: many; v_call: TRBV6-5; j_call: TRBJ1-5
cdr3_aa: CNGTTGPQETQYF; cdr3_nt: TGCAACGGGACGACAGGACCCCAAGAGACCCAGTACTTC; d_call: .; clone_size: many; v_call: TRBV29-1; j_call: TRBJ2-5
cdr3_aa: CASSESTGWHGYTF; cdr3_nt: TGCGCCAGCAGTGAGTCAACAGGGTGGCATGGCTACACCTTC; d_call: .; clone_size: .; v_call: TRBV10-1; j_call: TRBJ1-2
cdr3_aa: CASSLAGRGQEQYF; cdr3_nt: TGTGCCAGCAGCTTAGCTGGCAGGGGTCAGGAGCAGTACTTC; d_call: .; clone_size: .; v_call: TRBV11-2; j_call: TRBJ2-7
cdr3_aa: CSVDSENTGELFF; cdr3_nt: TGCAGCGTTGATTCTGAGAACACCGGGGAGCTGTTTTTT; d_call: .; clone_size: many; v_call: TRBV29-1; j_call: TRBJ2-2
cdr3_aa: CASSSPNRETQYF; cdr3_nt: TGTGCCAGCAGTAGTCCTAACCGGGAGACCCAGTACTTC; d_call: .; clone_size: .; v_call: TRBV28; j_call: TRBJ2-5
cdr3_aa: CAWRAGWNTGELFF; cdr3_nt: TGTGCCTGGAGGGCGGGATGGAACACCGGGGAGCTGTTTTTT; d_call: .; clone_size: many; v_call: TRBV30; j_call: TRBJ2-2
cdr3_aa: CASKPSWGAGLSYGYTF; cdr3_nt: TGTGCCAGCAAACCCTCATGGGGGGCGGGGCTTAGCTATGGCTACACCTTC; d_call: .; clone_size: .; v_call: TRBV27; j_call: TRBJ1-2
cdr3_aa: CASSSSAYEQYF; cdr3_nt: TGTGCCAGCAGTTCATCGGCCTACGAGCAGTACTTC; d_call: .; clone_size: few; v_call: TRBV6-2/TRBV6-3; j_call: TRBJ2-7
cdr3_aa: CASSFPGANTEAFF; cdr3_nt: TGTGCCAGCAGCTTCCCAGGGGCGAACACTGAAGCTTTCTTT; d_call: .; clone_size: many; v_call: TRBV7-2; j_call: TRBJ1-1
cdr3_aa: CASSEGSWELFF; cdr3_nt: TGTGCCAGCAGTGAGGGGAGTTGGGAGCTGTTTTTT; d_call: .; clone_size: many; v_call: TRBV6-1; j_call: TRBJ2-2
cdr3_aa: CASSSRGRRMNTEAFF; cdr3_nt: TGTGCCAGCAGTTCCAGGGGGCGAAGGATGAACACTGAAGCTTTCTTT; d_call: TRBD1; clone_size: many; v_call: TRBV6-5; j_call: TRBJ1-1
cdr3_aa: CASSYSEKLPYEQYF; cdr3_nt: TGTGCCAGCAGTTACTCGGAAAAACTACCCTACGAGCAGTACTTC; d_call: .; clone_size: .; v_call: TRBV6-5; j_call: TRBJ2-7
cdr3_aa: CASSPPGEGIETQYF; cdr3_nt: TGTGCCAGCAGCCCACCCGGGGAGGGGATAGAGACCCAGTACTTC; d_call: TRBD2; clone_size: many; v_call: TRBV6-2/TRBV6-3; j_call: TRBJ2-5
cdr3_aa: CSSDAGALVNTEAFF; cdr3_nt: TGCAGCTCGGACGCAGGGGCCCTCGTGAACACTGAAGCTTTCTTT; d_call: .; clone_size: .; v_call: TRBV29-1; j_call: TRBJ1-1
cdr3_aa: CASSSPDRGDYGYTF; cdr3_nt: TGTGCCAGCAGTTCCCCCGACAGGGGGGACTATGGCTACACCTTC; d_call: TRBD1; clone_size: many; v_call: TRBV28; j_call: TRBJ1-2